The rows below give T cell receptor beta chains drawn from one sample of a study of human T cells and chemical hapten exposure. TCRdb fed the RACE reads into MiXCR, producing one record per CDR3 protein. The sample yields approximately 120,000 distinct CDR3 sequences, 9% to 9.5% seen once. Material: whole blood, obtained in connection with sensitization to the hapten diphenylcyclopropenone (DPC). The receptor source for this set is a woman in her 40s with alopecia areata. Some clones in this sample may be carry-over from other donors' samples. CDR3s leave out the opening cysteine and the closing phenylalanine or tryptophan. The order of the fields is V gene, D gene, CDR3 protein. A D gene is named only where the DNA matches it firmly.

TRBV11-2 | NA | ASSPVGPGTQY
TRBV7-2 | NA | ASSLAGKPEQY
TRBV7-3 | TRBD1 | ASRSYLGTGSSGANVLT
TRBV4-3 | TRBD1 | ASSPSPDRVNQPQH
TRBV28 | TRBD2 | ASIDPGLAASTDTQY
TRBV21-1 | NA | ASRGRRRNTGELF
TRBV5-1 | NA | ASSPGLSPDTQY
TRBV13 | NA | ASSHREAYEQY
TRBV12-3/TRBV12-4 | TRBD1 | ASSFVTGQYGYT
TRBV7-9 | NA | ASSGGPRDQPQH
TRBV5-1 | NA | ASSPDSLSYEQY
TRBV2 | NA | ASSRQAGWNSPLH
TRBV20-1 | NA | SARNIQSTDTQY
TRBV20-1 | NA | SARDPRFSGELF
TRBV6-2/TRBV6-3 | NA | ASSSPGPINEQF
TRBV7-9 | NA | ASSLSGVPTEAF
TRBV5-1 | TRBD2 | ASSPLAGGPLGEQY
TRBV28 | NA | ASRAGQLTGELF
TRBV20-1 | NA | SAELLAGSSTDTQY
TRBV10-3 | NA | AIPGGINTGELF
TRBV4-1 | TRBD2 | ASSQGLAGGYEQY
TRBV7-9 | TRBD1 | ASSSGTGSYEQF
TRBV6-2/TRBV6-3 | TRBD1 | ASSDRGQSEF
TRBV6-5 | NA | ASSYRGSTRSEQF
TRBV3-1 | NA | ASSQEPGPSGYT
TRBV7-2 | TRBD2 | ASSRSTSGGANTQY
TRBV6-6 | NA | ATGEGGSSYNEQF
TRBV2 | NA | ASSTGFNSPLH
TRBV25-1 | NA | ASSSQGRNSPLH
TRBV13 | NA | ASRRGPNTGELF
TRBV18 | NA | ASSPYPGQKF
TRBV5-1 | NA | ASSLGGPDTQY
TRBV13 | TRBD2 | ASSSTSAGEQY
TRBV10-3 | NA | AISDGARAQH
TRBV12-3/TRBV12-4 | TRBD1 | ASSLGQGTTNEKLF
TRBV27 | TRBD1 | ASSFLGQLPDTQY
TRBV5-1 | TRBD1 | ASSLSTGDSSYEQY
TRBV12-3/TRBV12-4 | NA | ASSPGAGRSTYEQY
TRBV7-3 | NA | ASSLQRVGEQF
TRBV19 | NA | ASHERGITNYGYT
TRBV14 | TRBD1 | ASSDRGSYGYT
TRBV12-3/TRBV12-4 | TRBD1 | ASSLALTGEGNQPQH
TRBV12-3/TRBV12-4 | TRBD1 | ASSNPQTGGYGYT
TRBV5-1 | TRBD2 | ASSLLLAGTYNEQF
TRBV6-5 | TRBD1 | ASSPGTENTGELF
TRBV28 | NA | ASSQQGQAGSRETQY
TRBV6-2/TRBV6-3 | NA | ASGPPGPPSLH
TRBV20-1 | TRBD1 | SASSGQLRYNEQF
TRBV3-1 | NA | ASSPRDHEQY